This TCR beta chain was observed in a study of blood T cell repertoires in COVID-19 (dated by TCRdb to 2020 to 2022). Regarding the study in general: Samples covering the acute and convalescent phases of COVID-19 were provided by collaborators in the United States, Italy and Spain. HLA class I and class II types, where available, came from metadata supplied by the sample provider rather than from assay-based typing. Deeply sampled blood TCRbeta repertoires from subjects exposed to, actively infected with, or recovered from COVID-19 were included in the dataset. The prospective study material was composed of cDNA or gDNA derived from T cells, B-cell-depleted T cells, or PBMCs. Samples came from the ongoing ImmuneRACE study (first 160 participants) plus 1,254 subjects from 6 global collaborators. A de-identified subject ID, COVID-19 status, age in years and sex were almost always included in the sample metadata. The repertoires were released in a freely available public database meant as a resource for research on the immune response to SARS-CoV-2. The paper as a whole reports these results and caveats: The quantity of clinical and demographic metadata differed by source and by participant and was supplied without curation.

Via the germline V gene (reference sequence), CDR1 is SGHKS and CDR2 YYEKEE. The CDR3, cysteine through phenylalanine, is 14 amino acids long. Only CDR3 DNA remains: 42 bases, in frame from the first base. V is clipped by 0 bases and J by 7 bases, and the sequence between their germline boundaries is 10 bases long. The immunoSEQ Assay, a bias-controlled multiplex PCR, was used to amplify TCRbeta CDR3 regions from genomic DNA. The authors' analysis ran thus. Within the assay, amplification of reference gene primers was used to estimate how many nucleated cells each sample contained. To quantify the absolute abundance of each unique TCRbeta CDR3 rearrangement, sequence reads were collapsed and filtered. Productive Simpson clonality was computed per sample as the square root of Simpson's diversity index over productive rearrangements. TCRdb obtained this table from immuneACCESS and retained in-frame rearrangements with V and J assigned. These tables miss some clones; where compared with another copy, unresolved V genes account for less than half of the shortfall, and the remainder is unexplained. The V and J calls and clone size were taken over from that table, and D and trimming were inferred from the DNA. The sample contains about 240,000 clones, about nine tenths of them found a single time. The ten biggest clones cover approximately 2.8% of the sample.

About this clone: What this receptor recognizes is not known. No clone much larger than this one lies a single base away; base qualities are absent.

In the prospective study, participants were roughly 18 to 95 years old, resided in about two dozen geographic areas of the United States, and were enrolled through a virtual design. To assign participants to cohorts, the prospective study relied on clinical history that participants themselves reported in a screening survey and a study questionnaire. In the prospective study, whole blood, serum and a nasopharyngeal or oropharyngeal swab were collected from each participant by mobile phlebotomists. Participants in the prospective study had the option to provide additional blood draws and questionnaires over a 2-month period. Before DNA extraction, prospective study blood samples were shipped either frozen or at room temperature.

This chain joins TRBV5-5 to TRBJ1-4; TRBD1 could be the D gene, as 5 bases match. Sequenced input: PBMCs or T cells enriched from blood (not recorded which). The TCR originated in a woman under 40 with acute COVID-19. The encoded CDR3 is CASSLADRSEKLFF. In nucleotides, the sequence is TGTGCCAGCAGCTTGGCAGACAGAAGTGAAAAACTGTTTTTT. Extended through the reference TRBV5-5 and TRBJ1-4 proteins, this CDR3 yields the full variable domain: DAGVTQSPTHLIKTRGQQVTLRCSPISGHKSVSWYQQVLGQGPQFIFQYYEKEERGRGNFPDRFSARQFPNYSSELNVNALLLGDSALYLCASSLADRSEKLFFGSGTQLSVL.